This T cell receptor beta chain appears in the sequencing data of a study of control samples from healthy donors and cancer patients. The table came from immunoSEQ multiplex PCR; TCRdb's copy has only in-frame clones and leaves some out. The sample carries 24,000 or so clones, more than 80% recorded once. Germline values: CDR1 KGHSH, CDR2 LQKENI. The CDR3 extends over 15 amino acids. Trimming took off 3 bases at V and 2 bases at J, with 13 bases between the two ends. This rearrangement joins TRBV18 to TRBJ1-1, with TRBD1 as a possible D gene (5 bases). Sequenced input: PBMCs. This receptor was obtained from a man in his 60s with head and neck cancer. CDR3 in DNA: TGTGCCAGCTCACCTTTCGACAGCTTAAACACTGAAGCTTTCTTT. Its protein is CASSPFDSLNTEAFF.